These T cell receptor beta chains were read from a single sample in a study of blood T cell repertoires in COVID-19. TCRdb keeps only in-frame clones here, not all; method: immunoSEQ multiplex PCR. This table has around 150,000 clones, 86% appearing once. The sample comprised peripheral blood. These receptors were taken from a man aged 18-30 years with acute or convalescent COVID-19. Each CDR3 is given with its conserved first and last residue. Each record gives: J gene, clone size, V gene, D gene, CDR3 DNA, CDR3 protein. D genes are given only for firm matches. Rows give clone size only sometimes, using once, few, many, or a class for an expanded clone.

J: TRBJ2-1; size: NA; V: TRBV19; D: NA; DNA: TGTGCCAGTAGTATAGTCAGGGGCAGTGAGCAGTTCTTC; CDR3: CASSIVRGSEQFF
J: TRBJ2-4; size: NA; V: TRBV18; D: NA; DNA: TGTGCCAGCTCACCTCTCGAAGCCGCCAAAAACATTCAGTACTTC; CDR3: CASSPLEAAKNIQYF
J: TRBJ1-5; size: NA; V: TRBV6-5; D: NA; DNA: TGTGCCAGCAGTCGTGACAGATATAGCAATCAGCCCCAGCATTTT; CDR3: CASSRDRYSNQPQHF
J: TRBJ2-5; size: NA; V: TRBV30; D: NA; DNA: TGTGCCTGGAGTCCAGGACAGACGACTCAAGAGACCCAGTACTTC; CDR3: CAWSPGQTTQETQYF
J: TRBJ1-5; size: NA; V: TRBV4-1; D: TRBD1; DNA: TGCGCCAGCAGCCAAGTTGGACAGGGGCAGAATCAGCCCCAGCATTTT; CDR3: CASSQVGQGQNQPQHF
J: TRBJ2-2; size: once; V: TRBV5-1; D: TRBD1; DNA: TGCGCCAGCAGCTTACAGGGGGCGGTATCCGGGGAGCTGTTTTTT; CDR3: CASSLQGAVSGELFF
J: TRBJ2-3; size: NA; V: TRBV3-1/TRBV3-2; D: TRBD1; DNA: TGTGCCAGCAGCCGAGCCCCGACAGGGATCACAGATACGCAGTATTTT; CDR3: CASSRAPTGITDTQYF
J: TRBJ2-2; size: NA; V: TRBV7-9; D: NA; DNA: TGTGCCAGCAGCTTCATGAACACCGGGGAGCTGTTTTTT; CDR3: CASSFMNTGELFF
J: TRBJ1-5; size: NA; V: TRBV6-5; D: TRBD1; DNA: TGTGCCAGCAGCCCGACAGGGGTGGTAGAGCCCCAGCATTTT; CDR3: CASSPTGVVEPQHF
J: TRBJ2-3; size: NA; V: TRBV28; D: TRBD2; DNA: TGTGCCAGCAGCCCCGGGACTAACACAGATACGCAGTATTTT; CDR3: CASSPGTNTDTQYF
J: TRBJ2-5; size: NA; V: TRBV5-1; D: TRBD2; DNA: TGCGCCAGCAGCTCAAATAGCGGGGCCCCAGAGACCCAGTACTTC; CDR3: CASSSNSGAPETQYF
J: TRBJ1-5; size: NA; V: TRBV25-1; D: TRBD1; DNA: TGTGCCAGCAGTGAGACAGGGGTGGGACAGCCCCAGCATTTT; CDR3: CASSETGVGQPQHF
J: TRBJ1-5; size: NA; V: TRBV7-8; D: TRBD1; DNA: TGTGCCAGCAGCCCGGGGACAGGGAATCAGCCCCAGCATTTT; CDR3: CASSPGTGNQPQHF
J: TRBJ1-3; size: once; V: TRBV11-2; D: NA; DNA: TGTGCCAGCAGCTTAGAACAGGGTCTAAACACCATATATTTT; CDR3: CASSLEQGLNTIYF
J: TRBJ1-2; size: NA; V: TRBV19; D: NA; DNA: TGTGCCAGTAGTCCCACGACGGGTTCCTATGGCTACACCTTC; CDR3: CASSPTTGSYGYTF
J: TRBJ1-1; size: NA; V: TRBV19; D: NA; DNA: TGTGCCAGTTTCGGGGGACGGGGTGAAGCTTTCTTT; CDR3: CASFGGRGEAFF